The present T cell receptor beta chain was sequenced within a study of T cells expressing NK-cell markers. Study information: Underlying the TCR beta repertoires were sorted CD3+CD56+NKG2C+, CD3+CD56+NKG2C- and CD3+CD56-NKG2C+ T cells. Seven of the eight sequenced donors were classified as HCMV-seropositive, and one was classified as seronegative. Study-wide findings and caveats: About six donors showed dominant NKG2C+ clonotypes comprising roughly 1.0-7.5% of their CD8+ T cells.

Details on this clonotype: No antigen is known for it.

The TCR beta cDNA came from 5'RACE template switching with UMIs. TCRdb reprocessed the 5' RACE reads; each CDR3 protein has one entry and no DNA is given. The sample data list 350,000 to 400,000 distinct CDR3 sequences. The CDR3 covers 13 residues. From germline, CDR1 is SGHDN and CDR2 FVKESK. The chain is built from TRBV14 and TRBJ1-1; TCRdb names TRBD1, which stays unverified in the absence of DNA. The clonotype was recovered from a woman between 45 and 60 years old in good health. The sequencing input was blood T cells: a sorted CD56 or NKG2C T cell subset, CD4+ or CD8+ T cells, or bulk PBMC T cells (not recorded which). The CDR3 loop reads CASSQGRDTEAFF.